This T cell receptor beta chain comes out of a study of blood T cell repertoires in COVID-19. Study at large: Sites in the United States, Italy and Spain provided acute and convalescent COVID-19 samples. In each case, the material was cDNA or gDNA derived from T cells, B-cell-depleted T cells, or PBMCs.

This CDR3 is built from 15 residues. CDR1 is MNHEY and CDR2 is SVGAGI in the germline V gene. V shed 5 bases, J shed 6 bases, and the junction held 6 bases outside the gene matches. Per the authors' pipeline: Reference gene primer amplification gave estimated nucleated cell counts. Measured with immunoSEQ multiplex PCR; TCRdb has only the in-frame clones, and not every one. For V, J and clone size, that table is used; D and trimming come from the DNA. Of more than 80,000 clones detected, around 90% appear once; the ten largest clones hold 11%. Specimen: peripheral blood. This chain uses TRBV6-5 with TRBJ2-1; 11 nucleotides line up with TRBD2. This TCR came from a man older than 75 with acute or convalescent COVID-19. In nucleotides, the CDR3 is TGTGCCAGCAGTACTAGCGGGAGAGGGTTCAATGAGCAGTTCTTC. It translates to CASSTSGRGFNEQFF.